Shown below are 21 T cell receptor beta chains from a single sample sequenced in a study of Graves' ophthalmopathy and Graves' hyperthyroidism. The TCR beta CDR3 regions underwent amplification from RNA transcripts. RT-PCR was first run with HTBI primers, then multiplex PCR in a second round. One entry per CDR3 protein results from TCRdb running MiXCR on the multiplex PCR reads. The data contain over 150,000 distinct CDR3 sequences, roughly 37% of them singletons. Material: peripheral blood. These receptors were taken from a woman between 35 and 50 years old with Graves' ophthalmopathy.

The V and J genes are TRBV12-3 or TRBV12-4 and TRBJ1-1, with TRBD1 matching 8 bases. Losses at the gene ends were 6 bases for V and 1 base for J; bases not matched to a gene: 13. The CDR3 is made up of 17 amino acids. The CDR3 loop is CASSPRWQGAGNTEAFF. CDR3 DNA sequence: TGTGCCAGCAGCCCGAGGTGGCAGGGGGCAGGGAACACTGAAGCTTTCTTT.

The V call is TRBV30, the J call TRBJ1-2, with unresolved D. CDR3 length equals 11 residues. Germline V CDR1 and CDR2: GTSNPN, SVGIG (reference sequence). Trimming cost V 2 bases and J 8 bases, with 9 bases left between them. The CDR3 region is CAWSLWRGYTF. The CDR3 coding sequence is TGTGCCTGGAGTCTTTGGCGGGGCTACACCTTC.

This clonotype was counted many times. Written as DNA, the CDR3 is TGTGCCAGCTCGTCCGACAGGGAGTATGGCTACACCTTC. Protein product: CASSSDREYGYTF. V usage is TRBV18 and J usage is TRBJ1-2; 7 bases are a match to TRBD1. Germline trimming cut 6 bases from V and 5 bases from J; bases unmatched to any gene: 6. This CDR3 has 13 residues. From germline, CDR1 is KGHSH and CDR2 LQKENI.

Many counts were recorded for this clonotype. The gene calls are TRBV5-1 and TRBJ2-7, with 10 positions matching TRBD2. V lost 2 bases and J lost 4; bases outside the gene matches: 9. CDR3 length equals 16 residues. Germline V gives CDR1 SGHRS, CDR2 YFSETQ. The CDR3 DNA sequence: TGCGCCAGCAGCTTAACTACCGGGACTAGCGTGTACGAGCAGTACTTC. Amino acid sequence: CASSLTTGTSVYEQYF.

The V gene is TRBV28, the J gene TRBJ1-2; D gene uncertain. The CDR3 has 11 residues. Trimming removed 8 bases at V and 6 bases at J, with 10 bases between. Germline V gene sequence: CDR1 MDHEN, CDR2 SYDVKM. DNA for the CDR3: TGTGCCAGCCAGGAGTTGGATGGCTACACCTTC. This gives the protein CASQELDGYTF.

This clonotype was seen ten or more times. V gene TRBV11-2 combines with J gene TRBJ2-7; D possibly uses TRBD1 or TRBD2 (5 bases each). V was cut by 4 bases and J by 2 bases, with 12 bases left in between. CDR3 length: 14 amino acids. Germline V gene lookup returns CDR1 SGHAT and CDR2 FQNNGV. CDR3 bases: TGTGCCAGCAGCTCACTCGGGGCTACCTACGAGCAGTACTTC. Amino acids: CASSSLGATYEQYF.

This chain connects TRBV12-3 or TRBV12-4 to TRBJ2-5; weak D call: TRBD2 (6 bases). V lost 6 bases and J lost 5, with 13 bases in between. The CDR3 has 13 residues. The chain's CDR3 is CASSSTRFETQYF. In nucleotides, the CDR3 is TGTGCCAGCAGCTCGACTAGGTTCGAGACCCAGTACTTC.

The table lists this clonotype with many counts. The DNA for the CDR3 is TGCAGTGCTAGAGTACCTAGCGGGTCCGGGGAGCTGTTTTTT. It translates to CSARVPSGSGELFF. The chain links TRBV20-1 to TRBJ2-2; 8 nucleotides agree with TRBD2. Per the germline V gene, CDR1 is DFQATT and CDR2 is SNEGSKA (reference sequence). The length of the CDR3 is 14 residues. V lost 1 base to trimming and J lost 6 bases; unmatched junction nucleotides: 4.

This clonotype was seen repeatedly, ten times or more. The chain uses TRBV12-3 or TRBV12-4 and TRBJ1-2; D perhaps matches TRBD1 (5 bases). The CDR3 extends over 14 amino acids. Trimming removed 2 bases from V and 6 bases from J, with 13 bases in between. CDR3: CASSLRGSGDGYTF. The DNA for the CDR3 is TGTGCCAGCAGTTTAAGGGGATCGGGGGATGGCTACACCTTC.

This rearrangement joins TRBV20-1 to TRBJ2-5; D ambiguous. Germline CDR1 and CDR2: DFQATT and SNEGSKA (reference sequence). V dropped 6 bases and J dropped 7 bases, with 24 bases sitting between them. The CDR3 sequence is 15 residues long. Written as DNA, the CDR3 is TGCAGTGCCAACCTAGAGGTGGGGTACGTCGGGACCCAGTACTTC. Translation: CSANLEVGYVGTQYF.

The rearrangement uses TRBV18 and TRBJ2-7; 8 bases fit TRBD2. The CDR3 runs to 16 residues. CDR1 and CDR2 from the germline V gene are KGHSH and LQKENI. The V segment lost 3 bases and the J segment 1 base; nucleotides outside the gene matches: 8. In nucleotides, the CDR3 is TGTGCCAGCTCACCTCCTGCGGGAGGAGGTTCCTACGAGCAGTACTTC. Amino acid sequence: CASSPPAGGGSYEQYF.

This clonotype was counted at least ten times. The chain recombines TRBV5-1 with TRBJ1-1; 8 nucleotides match TRBD1. Trimming took 0 bases from V and 4 from J; bases not matched to a gene: 5. Germline loops: CDR1 SGHRS, CDR2 YFSETQ. The CDR3 covers 15 residues. CDR3 DNA: TGCGCCAGCAGCTTGGGGACAGGGTTGATCACTGAAGCTTTCTTT. Translated: CASSLGTGLITEAFF. Complete variable domain (other parts from reference TRBV5-1 and TRBJ1-1): KAGVTQTPRYLIKTRGQQVTLSCSPISGHRSVSWYQQTPGQGLQFLFEYFSETQRNKGNFPGRFSGRQFSNSRSEMNVSTLELGDSALYLCASSLGTGLITEAFFGQGTRLTVV.

The chain has TRBV7-2 and TRBJ1-2; 7 bases agree with TRBD1. Germline CDR1 reads SGHTA; CDR2 reads FQGNSA. The CDR3 runs 14 residues. The trim removed 5 bases at V and 4 bases at J, leaving 7 bases unmatched. The CDR3 region is CASSLGQHSYGYTF. CDR3 sequence (DNA): TGTGCCAGCAGCCTGGGACAGCACAGCTATGGCTACACCTTC.

CDR3 nucleotide sequence: TGCAGTGCGGCTACTAGCGGGAGGTACGAGCAGTACTTC. This encodes CSAATSGRYEQYF. V and J are TRBV20-1 and TRBJ2-7; TRBD2 matches at 12 bases. The V and J ends lost 6 bases and 4 bases, in that order; junction bases with no gene match: 4. The germline CDR1 and CDR2 sequences are DFQATT and SNEGSKA (reference sequence). CDR3 size: 13 residues.

This clonotype has at least ten counts. This chain uses TRBV15 with TRBJ2-7; a weak D match, TRBD2 (5 bases). Trimming pared 8 bases from V and 2 bases from J, leaving 10 bases between. The CDR3 loop spans 12 amino acids. Per the germline V gene, CDR1 is LNHNV and CDR2 is YYDKDF (reference sequence). The CDR3 here is CATGGGAYEQYF. CDR3 coding DNA: TGTGCCACCGGAGGAGGTGCCTACGAGCAGTACTTC. Drawing the rest from reference TRBV15 and TRBJ2-7, the complete variable domain is DAMVIQNPRYQVTQFGKPVTLSCSQTLNHNVMYWYQQKSSQAPKLLFHYYDKDFNNEADTPDNFQSRRPNTSFCFLDIRSPGLGDTAMYLCATGGGAYEQYFGPGTRLTVT.

The table lists this clonotype with many counts. V usage is TRBV12-3 or TRBV12-4 and J usage is TRBJ2-2; no reliable D call. Trimming removed 3 bases at V and 6 bases at J, with 8 bases between. This CDR3 region has 13 residues. The CDR3 loop is CASSFLGSGELFF. The DNA of the CDR3 is TGTGCCAGCAGTTTCTTGGGGTCCGGGGAGCTGTTTTTT.

The rearrangement uses TRBV20-1 and TRBJ2-4; 7 nucleotides line up with TRBD2. V shed 4 bases, J shed 4 bases, and the junction held 7 bases outside the gene matches. The CDR3 is 14 residues long. The germline CDR1 and CDR2 sequences are DFQATT and SNEGSKA (reference sequence). In DNA, the CDR3 is TGCAGTGCTACCCTACTAGCGTTAAAAAACATTCAGTACTTC. Residues: CSATLLALKNIQYF.

This clonotype was seen once. The chain has TRBV6-2 or TRBV6-3 and TRBJ2-2; D unresolved. Per the germline V gene, CDR1 is MNHEY and CDR2 is SVGEGT. There are 14 residues in the CDR3. V was pared by 0 bases and J by 6 bases, with 8 bases between. The CDR3 region has the DNA TGTGCCAGCAGTTACTCCCAGATGGCCGGGGAGCTGTTTTTT. Translating gives CASSYSQMAGELFF.

This clonotype was observed at least ten times. CDR3 in DNA: TGTGCCAGCAGTCGGACGGTCTGGTCCTATGGCTACACCTTC. This encodes CASSRTVWSYGYTF. This chain uses TRBV6-5 with TRBJ1-2; D unresolved. V lost 5 bases and J 4 bases, leaving 14 bases between the germline ends. The CDR3 contains 14 residues. Per the germline V gene, CDR1 is MNHEY and CDR2 is SVGAGI.

This clonotype has a count of ten or more. V usage is TRBV28 and J usage is TRBJ2-7, with 8 bases identical to TRBD1. J lost 0 bases, V lost 1 base, and 2 bases had no gene match. The CDR3 has 15 residues. The V gene's germline CDR1 is MDHEN and CDR2 SYDVKM. The CDR3 region is CASSLSGGDSYEQYF. The DNA of the CDR3 is TGTGCCAGCAGTTTATCAGGGGGCGACTCCTACGAGCAGTACTTC.

The chain has TRBV30 and TRBJ1-6; 8 bases are a match to TRBD1. The CDR3 is made up of 15 amino acids. V gave up 0 bases and J gave up 8 bases; unmatched junction bases: 6. The germline V gene encodes CDR1 GTSNPN and CDR2 SVGIG (reference sequence). The chain's CDR3 is CAWSVRRGQHSPLHF. CDR3 DNA: TGTGCCTGGAGTGTACGCAGGGGGCAACATTCACCCCTCCACTTT.